This is a list of T cell receptor beta chains from one sample in a study of technical replicates of blood from a few donors. TCRdb's table, derived via immunoSEQ multiplex PCR, lists solely in-frame clones and lacks some. The table includes approximately 92,000 clones, around 96% detected once. The material sequenced was T cells isolated from PBMCs. Receptor source: a human donor in good health. CDR3s include the opening cysteine and the closing phenylalanine or tryptophan. Each record gives: CDR3 DNA, CDR3 protein, clone size, D gene, J gene, V gene. D genes are given only for firm matches. Rows may omit the clone size; those that give it use once, few, many or a size class.

CDR3nt: TGTGCCAGCAGCGTGACAGGGGGAGATGAAAAACTGTTTTTT
CDR3aa: CASSVTGGDEKLFF
abundance: -
d_gene: TRBD1
j_gene: TRBJ1-4
v_gene: TRBV9

CDR3nt: TGTGCCAGCAGGACCGGACAGGGCGATAACACTGAAGCTTTCTTT
CDR3aa: CASRTGQGDNTEAFF
abundance: -
d_gene: TRBD1
j_gene: TRBJ1-1
v_gene: TRBV28

CDR3nt: TGCGCCAGCAGTGAGGGACTAGCGGGGTTAAAAAACATTCAGTACTTC
CDR3aa: CASSEGLAGLKNIQYF
abundance: -
d_gene: TRBD2
j_gene: TRBJ2-4
v_gene: TRBV10-2

CDR3nt: TGCGCCAGCAGCCAAGGGGTGAGGGAGATCCCCTACGAGCAGTACTTC
CDR3aa: CASSQGVREIPYEQYF
abundance: -
d_gene: -
j_gene: TRBJ2-7
v_gene: TRBV4-1

CDR3nt: TGTGCCAGCAGCTTCACAAACTACAATGAGCAGTTCTTC
CDR3aa: CASSFTNYNEQFF
abundance: few
d_gene: -
j_gene: TRBJ2-1
v_gene: TRBV6-6

CDR3nt: TGTGCTAGCAGCTTAGCGGCTACTAGCGGGGGGGCCCTGGAGACCCAGTACTTC
CDR3aa: CASSLAATSGGALETQYF
abundance: -
d_gene: TRBD2
j_gene: TRBJ2-5
v_gene: TRBV7-7

CDR3nt: TGTGCCAGTACCATATCAGGGGTAGCCTACAATGAGCAGTTCTTC
CDR3aa: CASTISGVAYNEQFF
abundance: -
d_gene: -
j_gene: TRBJ2-1
v_gene: TRBV19

CDR3nt: TGCGCCAGCAGCTTCTTACCCGGACTAGCGGGACACCTCCTCGAGCAGTACTTC
CDR3aa: CASSFLPGLAGHLLEQYF
abundance: -
d_gene: TRBD2
j_gene: TRBJ2-7
v_gene: TRBV5-1

CDR3nt: TGTGCCAGCAGCTTAGGGGGAGCGGGGGAAAAAAACATTCAGTACTTC
CDR3aa: CASSLGGAGEKNIQYF
abundance: -
d_gene: TRBD2
j_gene: TRBJ2-4
v_gene: TRBV7-9

CDR3nt: TGCGCCAGCAGCTTGGCTTCCAGCGGGAGATACAATGAGCAGTTCTTC
CDR3aa: CASSLASSGRYNEQFF
abundance: -
d_gene: TRBD2
j_gene: TRBJ2-1
v_gene: TRBV5-1

CDR3nt: TGCAGCGTTGCTCCTCGGAACACTGAAGCTTTCTTT
CDR3aa: CSVAPRNTEAFF
abundance: -
d_gene: -
j_gene: TRBJ1-1
v_gene: TRBV29-1

CDR3nt: TGTGCCAGCAGCTTAAGACAGGGGGTCGATGGCTACACCTTC
CDR3aa: CASSLRQGVDGYTF
abundance: -
d_gene: TRBD1
j_gene: TRBJ1-2
v_gene: TRBV7-9

CDR3nt: TGTGCCAGCGCGACAGGGGGCGAGGCAGATACGCAGTATTTT
CDR3aa: CASATGGEADTQYF
abundance: -
d_gene: TRBD1
j_gene: TRBJ2-3
v_gene: TRBV6-6

CDR3nt: TGTGCCAGCAGTCGGACAGGGGTGGCAGATACGCAGTATTTT
CDR3aa: CASSRTGVADTQYF
abundance: -
d_gene: TRBD1
j_gene: TRBJ2-3
v_gene: TRBV6-1

CDR3nt: TGTGCCAGCCAAGGAGAGGACACAATGAACACTGAAGCTTTCTTT
CDR3aa: CASQGEDTMNTEAFF
abundance: -
d_gene: -
j_gene: TRBJ1-1
v_gene: TRBV21-1

CDR3nt: TGTGCCGGTCGGGACAGAGCCTACGAGCAGTACTTC
CDR3aa: CAGRDRAYEQYF
abundance: -
d_gene: TRBD1
j_gene: TRBJ2-7
v_gene: TRBV2

CDR3nt: TGCGCCAGCAGCCAAGACGCAATAGGCGGCAGGGGGCGGTTAGGGTACTTC
CDR3aa: CASSQDAIGGRGRLGYF
abundance: -
d_gene: TRBD1
j_gene: TRBJ2-4
v_gene: TRBV4-1

CDR3nt: TGTGCCAGCAAAACCGGGACAGGGACCTACAATGAGCAGTTCTTC
CDR3aa: CASKTGTGTYNEQFF
abundance: -
d_gene: TRBD1
j_gene: TRBJ2-1
v_gene: TRBV2

CDR3nt: TGCAGCGCCCTCGGTTTAGGGGGCGGTAGTGGAAACACCATATATTTT
CDR3aa: CSALGLGGGSGNTIYF
abundance: -
d_gene: TRBD1
j_gene: TRBJ1-3
v_gene: TRBV29-1

CDR3nt: TGTGCCAGCAGCGTAGGTTCCGGACAGCTTGGCTACACCTTC
CDR3aa: CASSVGSGQLGYTF
abundance: -
d_gene: -
j_gene: TRBJ1-2
v_gene: TRBV9

CDR3nt: TGTGCCAGCTCACCACTCTTCGGGGGGCGGGTGGGCAATCAGCCCCAGCATTTT
CDR3aa: CASSPLFGGRVGNQPQHF
abundance: -
d_gene: -
j_gene: TRBJ1-5
v_gene: TRBV18

CDR3nt: TGTGCCTGGAGGCGGCTGAACACTGAAGCTTTCTTT
CDR3aa: CAWRRLNTEAFF
abundance: few
d_gene: -
j_gene: TRBJ1-1
v_gene: TRBV30

CDR3nt: TGTGCCAGCAGTTACTCTGTAGCCAGTAACGAGCAGTACTTC
CDR3aa: CASSYSVASNEQYF
abundance: -
d_gene: -
j_gene: TRBJ2-7
v_gene: TRBV6-5

CDR3nt: TGCAGTGTAGCAGCTAGAGAGACCCAGTACTTC
CDR3aa: CSVAARETQYF
abundance: -
d_gene: -
j_gene: TRBJ2-5
v_gene: TRBV20-1

CDR3nt: TGTGCCAGCAGCTCTGGACAGAACTATGGCTACACCTTC
CDR3aa: CASSSGQNYGYTF
abundance: -
d_gene: -
j_gene: TRBJ1-2
v_gene: TRBV5-8

CDR3nt: TGTGCCAGCAGTGCCGCGGGACAGGGGCGCACAGATACGCAGTATTTT
CDR3aa: CASSAAGQGRTDTQYF
abundance: -
d_gene: TRBD1
j_gene: TRBJ2-3
v_gene: TRBV28

CDR3nt: TGTGCCAGCAGCGCGGGGACGGCAACTAATGAAAAACTGTTTTTT
CDR3aa: CASSAGTATNEKLFF
abundance: -
d_gene: -
j_gene: TRBJ1-4
v_gene: TRBV13

CDR3nt: TGTGCCAGCAGCCGAGACGACAGAGGCGGCTACACCTTC
CDR3aa: CASSRDDRGGYTF
abundance: -
d_gene: -
j_gene: TRBJ1-2
v_gene: TRBV11-3

CDR3nt: TGTGCCAGCAGACAGGACTCCTACGAGCAGTACTTC
CDR3aa: CASRQDSYEQYF
abundance: -
d_gene: -
j_gene: TRBJ2-7
v_gene: TRBV27

CDR3nt: TGTGCCAGCAGTAGACAGGGCGGTGGCTACACCTTC
CDR3aa: CASSRQGGGYTF
abundance: -
d_gene: TRBD1
j_gene: TRBJ1-2
v_gene: TRBV28

CDR3nt: TGTGCCAGCAGCAAAGAAGGTCGGGAGGGGGGGAATGAGCAGTTCTTC
CDR3aa: CASSKEGREGGNEQFF
abundance: -
d_gene: -
j_gene: TRBJ2-1
v_gene: TRBV21-1

CDR3nt: TGTGCCAGCTCATCAGGGGGCGCCTACAATGAGCAGTTCTTC
CDR3aa: CASSSGGAYNEQFF
abundance: -
d_gene: TRBD1
j_gene: TRBJ2-1
v_gene: TRBV18

CDR3nt: TGTGCCTGGAGTGTCCCAGGGGTCGAGCAGTACTTC
CDR3aa: CAWSVPGVEQYF
abundance: -
d_gene: -
j_gene: TRBJ2-7
v_gene: TRBV30

CDR3nt: TGTGCCAGCTTCCCGATAGCCCTGAACACTGAAGCTTTCTTT
CDR3aa: CASFPIALNTEAFF
abundance: -
d_gene: -
j_gene: TRBJ1-1
v_gene: TRBV6-1

CDR3nt: TGTGCCAGCAGCGTAGACAGGGGAGACCAGCCCCAGCATTTT
CDR3aa: CASSVDRGDQPQHF
abundance: -
d_gene: TRBD1
j_gene: TRBJ1-5
v_gene: TRBV9

CDR3nt: TGTGCCAGCAGTTACCACACAGGGCACCCTGGGGGACTGTTTTTT
CDR3aa: CASSYHTGHPGGLFF
abundance: -
d_gene: -
j_gene: TRBJ1-4
v_gene: TRBV6-6

CDR3nt: TGCGCCAGCAGCTTGGCCGGGACAGGGCGCGCTTCCGAGCAGTACTTC
CDR3aa: CASSLAGTGRASEQYF
abundance: -
d_gene: TRBD1
j_gene: TRBJ2-7
v_gene: TRBV5-1

CDR3nt: TGTGCCAGCAGCTTGACAGATACCTACGAGCAGTACTTC
CDR3aa: CASSLTDTYEQYF
abundance: -
d_gene: -
j_gene: TRBJ2-7
v_gene: TRBV7-8

CDR3nt: TGTGCCAGCAGCGCCCCTGTAGGGACTAGCGGGAGGGCCCCCCCCTACAATGAGCAGTTCTTC
CDR3aa: CASSAPVGTSGRAPPYNEQFF
abundance: -
d_gene: TRBD2
j_gene: TRBJ2-1
v_gene: TRBV28

CDR3nt: TGTGCCAGCAGCTTAGAAGGGGGCTATTTATACGAGCAGTACTTC
CDR3aa: CASSLEGGYLYEQYF
abundance: -
d_gene: TRBD1
j_gene: TRBJ2-7
v_gene: TRBV11-2

CDR3nt: TGTGCCAGCAGTCGAGGACAGGGTAGAGCGAACACCGGGGAGCTGTTTTTT
CDR3aa: CASSRGQGRANTGELFF
abundance: once
d_gene: TRBD1
j_gene: TRBJ2-2
v_gene: TRBV27

CDR3nt: TGTGCCAGCAGCCAGGGGTCGACCGGGGAGCTGTTTTTT
CDR3aa: CASSQGSTGELFF
abundance: -
d_gene: -
j_gene: TRBJ2-2
v_gene: TRBV7-9

CDR3nt: TGTGCCAGCAGCCTCGAGGGACAACATCAGCCCCAGCATTTT
CDR3aa: CASSLEGQHQPQHF
abundance: -
d_gene: -
j_gene: TRBJ1-5
v_gene: TRBV9

CDR3nt: TGTGCCAGCAGCCCCTTGGGGCAGGCAAACTATGGCTACACCTTC
CDR3aa: CASSPLGQANYGYTF
abundance: -
d_gene: -
j_gene: TRBJ1-2
v_gene: TRBV7-9

CDR3nt: TGCGCCAGCAGCCAAGATTGGGGGGGCAGGGTCTTGGACAATGAGCAGTTCTTC
CDR3aa: CASSQDWGGRVLDNEQFF
abundance: -
d_gene: -
j_gene: TRBJ2-1
v_gene: TRBV4-1

CDR3nt: TGCGCCAGTCTAGCGGGGGGCGGGGAGCAGTACTTC
CDR3aa: CASLAGGGEQYF
abundance: -
d_gene: TRBD2
j_gene: TRBJ2-7
v_gene: TRBV10-2

CDR3nt: TGTGCCAGCAGTCAAATAGCGGGAGGGTCCTACAATGAGCAGTTCTTC
CDR3aa: CASSQIAGGSYNEQFF
abundance: -
d_gene: TRBD2
j_gene: TRBJ2-1
v_gene: TRBV28

CDR3nt: TGTGCCAGCAGTGATTATCTATATTTGGGACAGGACCATTACGAGCAGTACTTC
CDR3aa: CASSDYLYLGQDHYEQYF
abundance: -
d_gene: TRBD1
j_gene: TRBJ2-7
v_gene: TRBV6-1

CDR3nt: TGTGCCAGCAGACCATTTCCTCGGACTAGCGGGGAAAATGAGCAGTTCTTC
CDR3aa: CASRPFPRTSGENEQFF
abundance: once
d_gene: TRBD2
j_gene: TRBJ2-1
v_gene: TRBV27

CDR3nt: TGTGCCAGCAGCCAAGCACTAGCGGGATACAATGAGCAGTTCTTC
CDR3aa: CASSQALAGYNEQFF
abundance: -
d_gene: TRBD2
j_gene: TRBJ2-1
v_gene: TRBV4-2

CDR3nt: TGTGCCAGCAGCGTAGGTATAGCGGGGGGGGAAGAGACCCAGTACTTC
CDR3aa: CASSVGIAGGEETQYF
abundance: once
d_gene: TRBD2
j_gene: TRBJ2-5
v_gene: TRBV9

CDR3nt: TGTGCCAGCATCCCTCGATTAGCGGGAGGTAATGAGCAGTTCTTC
CDR3aa: CASIPRLAGGNEQFF
abundance: -
d_gene: TRBD2
j_gene: TRBJ2-1
v_gene: TRBV6-1

CDR3nt: TGTGCCAGCAGTTACTCGGGGGGGAAGGGCCTCTACGAGCAGTACTTC
CDR3aa: CASSYSGGKGLYEQYF
abundance: -
d_gene: TRBD2
j_gene: TRBJ2-7
v_gene: TRBV6-5

CDR3nt: TGCGCCAGCACCCTTGAGAACTATCCCTACAATGAGCAGTTCTTC
CDR3aa: CASTLENYPYNEQFF
abundance: -
d_gene: -
j_gene: TRBJ2-1
v_gene: TRBV5-1